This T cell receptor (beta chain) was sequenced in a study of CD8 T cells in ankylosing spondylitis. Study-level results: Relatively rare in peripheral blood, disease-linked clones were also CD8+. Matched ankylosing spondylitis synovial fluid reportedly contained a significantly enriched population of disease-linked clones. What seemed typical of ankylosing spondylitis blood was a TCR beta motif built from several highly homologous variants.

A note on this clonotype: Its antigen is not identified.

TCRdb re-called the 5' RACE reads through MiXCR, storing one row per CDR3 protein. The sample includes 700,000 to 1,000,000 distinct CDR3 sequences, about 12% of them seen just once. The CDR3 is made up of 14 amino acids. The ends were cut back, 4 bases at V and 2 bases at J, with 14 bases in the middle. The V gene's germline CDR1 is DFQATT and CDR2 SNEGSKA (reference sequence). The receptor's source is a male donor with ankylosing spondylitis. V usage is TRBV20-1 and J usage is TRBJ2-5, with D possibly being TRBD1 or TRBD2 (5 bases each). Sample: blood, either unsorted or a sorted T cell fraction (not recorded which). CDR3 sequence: CSAIPGTGQETQYF. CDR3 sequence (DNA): TGCAGTGCTATCCCCGGGACGGGTCAAGAGACCCAGTACTTC.